These T cell receptor beta chains were read from a single sample in a study of molecular identifiers for immune sequencing clone quantification. TCRdb redid the calling of the PCR reads with MiXCR, one entry per CDR3 protein. This table has over 600,000 distinct CDR3 sequences, just under 20% appearing once. The sample comprised naive CD8+ T cells from blood, with Jurkat cell RNA spiked in. The receptor set was obtained from a human donor in good health. Some libraries in this study had Jurkat cell RNA spiked in. The CDR3 runs from the conserved cysteine through the conserved F or W. D genes are given only for firm matches. Clone sizes are given selectively: once, few, many, or a class where the clone is expanded.

CDR3aa: CASSLVWGSGNTIYF; CDR3nt: TGTGCCAGCAGCTTAGTCTGGGGATCTGGAAACACCATATATTTT; abundance: many; j_gene: TRBJ1-3; d_gene: .; v_gene: TRBV13
CDR3aa: CASQDQGNTEAFF; CDR3nt: TGTGCCAGCCAAGATCAGGGAAACACTGAAGCTTTCTTT; abundance: .; j_gene: TRBJ1-1; d_gene: .; v_gene: TRBV6-2/TRBV6-3
CDR3aa: CASGPHLDRGLDGELFF; CDR3nt: TGCGCCAGCGGACCCCACCTGGACAGGGGGCTTGACGGGGAGCTGTTTTTT; abundance: many; j_gene: TRBJ2-2; d_gene: TRBD1; v_gene: TRBV5-1
CDR3aa: CASSQEGPLYGYTF; CDR3nt: TGTGCCAGCAGCCAAGAGGGCCCTCTCTATGGCTACACCTTC; abundance: many; j_gene: TRBJ1-2; d_gene: .; v_gene: TRBV3-1
CDR3aa: CSVDGQREYQGTQYF; CDR3nt: TGCAGCGTTGACGGTCAGAGAGAATACCAAGGGACCCAGTACTTC; abundance: .; j_gene: TRBJ2-5; d_gene: .; v_gene: TRBV29-1
CDR3aa: CASSPAYNSPLHF; CDR3nt: TGTGCCAGCAGTCCCGCCTATAATTCACCCCTCCACTTT; abundance: many; j_gene: TRBJ1-6; d_gene: .; v_gene: TRBV12-3/TRBV12-4
CDR3aa: CASSSNQGSNQPQHF; CDR3nt: TGCGCCAGCAGCTCCAACCAAGGGAGCAATCAGCCCCAGCATTTT; abundance: many; j_gene: TRBJ1-5; d_gene: .; v_gene: TRBV4-1
CDR3aa: CASSQDDLGGGLREETQYF; CDR3nt: TGCGCCAGCAGCCAAGATGATTTGGGGGGCGGTTTGCGGGAGGAGACCCAGTACTTC; abundance: few; j_gene: TRBJ2-5; d_gene: .; v_gene: TRBV4-3
CDR3aa: CASSPGTRRDTQYF; CDR3nt: TGTGCCAGCAGCCCAGGGACTCGCCGGGATACGCAGTATTTT; abundance: .; j_gene: TRBJ2-3; d_gene: .; v_gene: TRBV7-9
CDR3aa: CASSQDQAPGQPQHF; CDR3nt: TGTGCCAGCAGCCAAGATCAGGCCCCGGGTCAGCCCCAGCATTTT; abundance: few; j_gene: TRBJ1-5; d_gene: .; v_gene: TRBV16
CDR3aa: CASSPTGGSYGYTF; CDR3nt: TGTGCCAGCAGCCCTACAGGGGGTAGCTATGGCTACACCTTC; abundance: many; j_gene: TRBJ1-2; d_gene: TRBD1; v_gene: TRBV12-3/TRBV12-4
CDR3aa: CASSQEWTRSFYGYTF; CDR3nt: TGCGCCAGCAGCCAAGAATGGACACGGTCTTTCTATGGCTACACCTTC; abundance: few; j_gene: TRBJ1-2; d_gene: .; v_gene: TRBV4-3
CDR3aa: CASSYGGLGADTQYF; CDR3nt: TGTGCCAGCAGTTATGGGGGGTTAGGGGCGGATACGCAGTATTTT; abundance: many; j_gene: TRBJ2-3; d_gene: .; v_gene: TRBV6-5
CDR3aa: CASSHLGRAQPQHF; CDR3nt: TGCGCCAGCAGCCATTTGGGGAGGGCTCAGCCCCAGCATTTT; abundance: few; j_gene: TRBJ1-5; d_gene: .; v_gene: TRBV4-1
CDR3aa: CASSQPPGLESTLDF; CDR3nt: TGCGCCAGCAGCCAACCACCGGGACTTGAGTCCACCTTAGACTTC; abundance: few; j_gene: TRBJ2-4; d_gene: .; v_gene: TRBV4-3
CDR3aa: CATSDRETSETDTQYF; CDR3nt: TGTGCCACCAGTGATAGGGAAACTAGCGAGACAGATACGCAGTATTTT; abundance: .; j_gene: TRBJ2-3; d_gene: TRBD2; v_gene: TRBV24-1
CDR3aa: CASSQVLAGEPYEQYF; CDR3nt: TGTGCCAGCAGCCAAGTGCTAGCGGGAGAGCCCTACGAGCAGTACTTC; abundance: many; j_gene: TRBJ2-7; d_gene: TRBD2; v_gene: TRBV4-2
CDR3aa: CASSFARLNEKLFF; CDR3nt: TGTGCCAGCAGTTTCGCCAGACTTAATGAAAAACTGTTTTTT; abundance: many; j_gene: TRBJ1-4; d_gene: .; v_gene: TRBV12-3/TRBV12-4
CDR3aa: CASSLNGYSFNQPQHF; CDR3nt: TGTGCCAGTAGTCTTAACGGTTACTCGTTCAATCAGCCCCAGCATTTT; abundance: many; j_gene: TRBJ1-5; d_gene: .; v_gene: TRBV19
CDR3aa: CASSQSSTGTQYF; CDR3nt: TGTGCCAGCAGCCAAAGCTCCACCGGGACCCAGTACTTC; abundance: many; j_gene: TRBJ2-5; d_gene: .; v_gene: TRBV5-6
CDR3aa: CASSERLRQETQYF; CDR3nt: TGTGCCAGCAGTGAACGTCTCAGACAAGAGACCCAGTACTTC; abundance: few; j_gene: TRBJ2-5; d_gene: .; v_gene: TRBV25-1
CDR3aa: CATTAGTGYNEQFF; CDR3nt: TGTGCCACCACAGCCGGGACAGGGTACAATGAGCAGTTCTTC; abundance: .; j_gene: TRBJ2-1; d_gene: TRBD1; v_gene: TRBV19
CDR3aa: CASSSGTGVAKNIQYF; CDR3nt: TGTGCCAGCAGCTCGGGGACCGGAGTAGCCAAAAACATTCAGTACTTC; abundance: many; j_gene: TRBJ2-4; d_gene: .; v_gene: TRBV5-4
CDR3aa: CASSWPENNEQFF; CDR3nt: TGTGCCAGCAGTTGGCCGGAGAACAATGAGCAGTTCTTC; abundance: many; j_gene: TRBJ2-1; d_gene: .; v_gene: TRBV12-3/TRBV12-4
CDR3aa: CASSEAQGSYEQYF; CDR3nt: TGTGCCAGCAGTGAAGCACAGGGGAGCTACGAGCAGTACTTC; abundance: few; j_gene: TRBJ2-7; d_gene: TRBD1; v_gene: TRBV2
CDR3aa: CASTHPREGLGGELFF; CDR3nt: TGCGCCAGCACCCACCCCCGGGAGGGCCTCGGCGGGGAGCTGTTTTTT; abundance: few; j_gene: TRBJ2-2; d_gene: TRBD2; v_gene: TRBV4-1
CDR3aa: CASSLGRGHEKLFF; CDR3nt: TGCGCCAGCAGCCTAGGCAGGGGCCATGAAAAACTGTTTTTT; abundance: many; j_gene: TRBJ1-4; d_gene: .; v_gene: TRBV4-1
CDR3aa: CASSLLTASEQYF; CDR3nt: TGTGCCAGCAGCTTACTAACAGCCTCCGAGCAGTACTTC; abundance: .; j_gene: TRBJ2-7; d_gene: .; v_gene: TRBV11-2
CDR3aa: CASRDTGDSNQPQHF; CDR3nt: TGTGCCAGCAGGGACACAGGGGATAGCAATCAGCCCCAGCATTTT; abundance: many; j_gene: TRBJ1-5; d_gene: TRBD1; v_gene: TRBV6-5
CDR3aa: CASSLNGAGTDTQYF; CDR3nt: TGTGCCAGCAGCTTAAACGGGGCGGGCACAGATACGCAGTATTTT; abundance: many; j_gene: TRBJ2-3; d_gene: .; v_gene: TRBV7-6
CDR3aa: CASSPSGTVVDGQYF; CDR3nt: TGTGCCAGCAGCCCGTCCGGCACAGTCGTCGACGGGCAGTACTTC; abundance: .; j_gene: TRBJ2-7; d_gene: .; v_gene: TRBV14
CDR3aa: CASSRPGSQETQYF; CDR3nt: TGTGCCAGCAGCCGGCCAGGTTCTCAAGAGACCCAGTACTTC; abundance: .; j_gene: TRBJ2-5; d_gene: .; v_gene: TRBV12-3/TRBV12-4
CDR3aa: CASSTPAGEQYF; CDR3nt: TGTGCCAGCAGCACCCCTGCGGGCGAGCAGTACTTC; abundance: few; j_gene: TRBJ2-7; d_gene: .; v_gene: TRBV12-3/TRBV12-4
CDR3aa: CASSGAEFYSNQPQHF; CDR3nt: TGCGCCAGCAGTGGGGCAGAATTTTATAGCAATCAGCCCCAGCATTTT; abundance: many; j_gene: TRBJ1-5; d_gene: .; v_gene: TRBV10-2
CDR3aa: CSARAPTYQTGYQPQHF; CDR3nt: TGCAGTGCTAGAGCCCCCACCTACCAGACAGGGTATCAGCCCCAGCATTTT; abundance: many; j_gene: TRBJ1-5; d_gene: TRBD1; v_gene: TRBV20-1